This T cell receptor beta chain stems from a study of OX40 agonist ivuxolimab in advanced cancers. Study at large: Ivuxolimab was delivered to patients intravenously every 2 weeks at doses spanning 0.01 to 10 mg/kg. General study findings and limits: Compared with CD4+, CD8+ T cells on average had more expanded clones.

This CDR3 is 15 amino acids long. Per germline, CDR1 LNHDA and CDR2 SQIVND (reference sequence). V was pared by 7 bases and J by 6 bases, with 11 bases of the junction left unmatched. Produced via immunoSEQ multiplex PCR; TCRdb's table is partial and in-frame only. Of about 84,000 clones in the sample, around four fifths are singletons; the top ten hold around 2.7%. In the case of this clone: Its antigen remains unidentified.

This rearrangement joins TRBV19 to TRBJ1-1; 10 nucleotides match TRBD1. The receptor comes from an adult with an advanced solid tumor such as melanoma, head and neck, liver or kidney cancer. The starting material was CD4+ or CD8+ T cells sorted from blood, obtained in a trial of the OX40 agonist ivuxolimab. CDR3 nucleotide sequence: TGTGCCAGTAACACTCCGGGACAGGGGTTTCCTGAAGCTTTCTTT. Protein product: CASNTPGQGFPEAFF.